This TCR beta chain emerged from a study of blood T cell repertoires in COVID-19. Sequenced by immunoSEQ multiplex PCR; TCRdb stores in-frame clones only, minus some. The sample holds 250,000 to 400,000 clones, roughly 91% seen once. Germline V gene sequence: CDR1 MNHEY, CDR2 SMNVEV (reference sequence). The CDR3 loop spans 16 amino acids. V trimming: 5 bases; J trimming: 2 bases; junction bases outside the gene matches: 10. The sequencing input was peripheral blood. The clonotype was recovered from a man aged 50 to 60 with active or convalescent COVID-19. The rearrangement joins TRBV27 to TRBJ2-7; 9 bases line up with TRBD1. The CDR3 DNA follows: TGTGCCAGCAGTGCTAGACAGGGGGAGTCCCCCTACGAGCAGTACTTC. Translating it yields CASSARQGESPYEQYF.